This is a list of T cell receptor beta chains from one sample in a study of T cell repertoires in cytomegalovirus infection. MiXCR, applied by TCRdb to the reads, yields one record per CDR3 protein. The sample consists of around 69,000 distinct CDR3 sequences, around 30% of them appearing once. Their antigen targets remain unknown. This sample comprised CD8+ T cells from cultured PBMCs, obtained from culture after CMV antigen stimulation. Receptors were obtained from a human donor in good health (CMV status not recorded). Some clones in this sample may be carry-over from other donors' samples. Each CDR3 is given with its conserved first and last residue. The order of the fields is D gene, V gene, J gene, CDR3 length, clone size, CDR3 protein, CDR3 DNA. D genes are given only for firm matches. Some rows mark clone size as missing; the rest say once, few, many or name a class of expanded clone.

>NA|TRBV28|TRBJ1-2|13|few
CASTRRRLGGYTF
TGTGCCAGCACCCGTCGGCGGCTCGGGGGCTACACCTTC
>TRBD1|TRBV19|TRBJ2-3|12|few
CASSSQGSLGVF
TGTGCCAGTAGTTCACAGGGGTCGTTGGGGGTTTTT
>NA|TRBV27|TRBJ2-7|17|many
CASSLSWGRESSYEQYF
TGTGCCAGCAGTTTATCGTGGGGCAGGGAGTCCTCCTACGAGCAGTACTTC
>TRBD1|TRBV27|TRBJ1-4|14|many
CASRLGQSNEKLFF
TGTGCCAGCAGATTGGGACAGTCTAATGAAAAACTGTTTTTT
>NA|TRBV12-3/TRBV12-4|TRBJ2-2|15|few
CASSLRDQRTGELFF
TGTGCCAGCAGTTTGCGGGACCAGCGAACCGGGGAGCTGTTTTTT
>NA|TRBV5-6|TRBJ2-3|14|NA
CASSLSWATDTQYF
TGTGCCAGCAGCTTGAGTTGGGCCACAGATACGCAGTATTTT
>TRBD1|TRBV11-3|TRBJ2-7|15|few
CASSLDQGESYEQYF
TGTGCCAGCAGCTTAGATCAGGGGGAGAGCTACGAGCAGTACTTC
>NA|TRBV18|TRBJ1-6|16|NA
CASSPPFIGAIATLHF
TGTGCCAGCTCACCACCATTCATTGGGGCGATCGCCACCCTCCACTTT
>NA|TRBV27|TRBJ1-5|14|many
CASSLSGLAQPQHF
TGTGCCAGCAGTTTATCGGGCCTCGCACAGCCCCAGCATTTT
>NA|TRBV20-1|TRBJ1-3|16|NA
CSARPPLHDSGNTIYF
TGCAGTGCTAGACCCCCCCTACATGATTCTGGAAACACCATATATTTT
>TRBD2|TRBV12-3/TRBV12-4|TRBJ2-3|15|once
CASSPTSGVLDTQYF
TGTGCCAGCAGCCCGACTAGCGGGGTACTAGATACGCAGTATTTT
>NA|TRBV7-3|TRBJ2-7|17|NA
CASSWEGGRDTTYEQYF
TGTGCCAGCAGCTGGGAGGGCGGGCGGGACACCACCTACGAGCAGTACTTC
>TRBD2|TRBV24-1|TRBJ2-1|18|NA
CATSDRTSGGQRSYEQFF
TGTGCCACCAGTGATCGGACTAGCGGGGGACAAAGGTCGTATGAGCAGTTCTTC
>TRBD2|TRBV11-2|TRBJ2-6|20|many
CASSLDGRGLAGAGANVLTF
TGTGCCAGCAGCTTAGACGGAAGGGGACTAGCGGGAGCTGGGGCCAACGTCCTGACTTTC
>NA|TRBV5-6|TRBJ2-5|14|NA
CASSTGHLQETQYF
TGTGCCAGCAGCACGGGACACCTCCAGGAGACCCAGTACTTC
>NA|TRBV7-4|TRBJ2-4|15|few
CASSRGGGAKNIQYF
TGTGCCAGCAGCAGGGGAGGGGGGGCCAAAAACATTCAGTACTTC
>TRBD1|TRBV10-3|TRBJ1-5|13|NA
CAVGTDSNQPQHF
TGTGCCGTCGGGACAGATAGCAATCAGCCCCAGCATTTT
>NA|TRBV4-2|TRBJ1-5|16|many
CASSPGVGNVDQPQHF
TGTGCCAGCAGCCCAGGAGTGGGTAACGTGGATCAGCCCCAGCATTTT
>TRBD2|TRBV20-1|TRBJ2-1|15|NA
CSAFLAGAVGNEQFF
TGCAGTGCGTTTCTAGCGGGAGCTGTTGGAAATGAGCAGTTCTTC
>NA|TRBV7-2|TRBJ2-7|15|many
CASSQPGLSSYEQYF
TGTGCCAGCAGCCAACCGGGCCTAAGCTCCTACGAGCAGTACTTC
>NA|TRBV4-1|TRBJ1-1|15|few
CASSVGGTRNTEAFF
TGCGCCAGCAGCGTCGGCGGGACACGGAACACTGAAGCTTTCTTT
>NA|TRBV3-1|TRBJ2-5|17|few
CASSQDSVGQFPETQYF
TGTGCCAGCAGCCAAGATAGCGTAGGACAGTTCCCAGAGACCCAGTACTTC
>NA|TRBV7-6|TRBJ1-1|16|many
CASSTGTYSENTEAFF
TGTGCCAGCAGCACCGGGACCTACTCCGAGAACACTGAAGCTTTCTTT
>NA|TRBV7-9|TRBJ2-5|19|few
CASSLLTDAAQGYQETQYF
TGTGCCAGCAGCCTTCTCACTGACGCCGCCCAGGGGTACCAAGAGACCCAGTACTTC
>NA|TRBV29-1|TRBJ2-7|12|NA
CSVESLSYEQYF
TGCAGCGTCGAGTCACTCTCCTACGAGCAGTACTTC
>NA|TRBV5-6|TRBJ1-3|14|NA
CASSLGNSGNTIYF
TGTGCCAGCAGCTTGGGAAATTCAGGAAACACCATATATTTT
>TRBD2|TRBV13|TRBJ2-3|16|NA
CASSPPGGGGTDTQYF
TGTGCCAGCAGCCCCCCCGGGGGGGGAGGCACAGATACGCAGTATTTT
>TRBD2|TRBV6-8|TRBJ2-6|20|NA
CASSYSRTSGSVLRANVLTF
TGTGCCAGCAGTTACTCCCGGACTAGCGGGAGTGTGCTGAGGGCCAACGTCCTGACTTTC
>TRBD1|TRBV27|TRBJ1-2|16|NA
CASSLAWDSLNYGYTF
TGTGCCAGCAGTTTAGCGTGGGACAGCCTTAACTATGGCTACACCTTC
>NA|TRBV7-9|TRBJ2-3|13|NA
CASSSPRGDTQYF
TGTGCCAGCAGCTCCCCCAGGGGAGATACGCAGTATTTT
>NA|TRBV19|TRBJ1-2|17|few
CASSRVTATGSNYGYTF
TGTGCCAGTAGTAGAGTAACTGCGACGGGATCTAACTATGGCTACACCTTC
>NA|TRBV18|TRBJ1-4|14|many
CASSHQGARKKLFF
TGTGCCAGCTCACATCAGGGTGCCCGGAAAAAACTGTTTTTT
>NA|TRBV20-1|TRBJ2-7|14|NA
CSARDARESYEQYF
TGCAGTGCTAGAGATGCCAGGGAGTCCTACGAGCAGTACTTC
>TRBD1|TRBV7-9|TRBJ1-1|13|NA
CASSPTGVPEAFF
TGTGCCAGCAGTCCAACAGGGGTCCCTGAAGCTTTCTTT
>NA|TRBV4-3|TRBJ1-2|16|many
CASSQGRTDSYYGYTF
TGCGCCAGCAGCCAAGGTCGGACGGATTCCTACTATGGCTACACCTTC
>NA|TRBV7-2|TRBJ2-7|15|few
CASSLGLGERYEQYF
TGTGCCAGCAGCTTAGGGCTTGGAGAACGCTACGAGCAGTACTTC
>NA|TRBV19|TRBJ1-1|12|NA
CASMRRGTEAFF
TGTGCCAGTATGAGAAGGGGCACTGAAGCTTTCTTT
>TRBD2|TRBV7-2|TRBJ2-7|14|few
CASSPLTSGLGEYF
TGTGCCAGCAGCCCCCTGACTAGCGGCCTAGGGGAGTACTTC
>NA|TRBV20-1|TRBJ2-7|14|NA
CSARSPVGNYEQYF
TGCAGTGCTAGATCACCGGTTGGAAACTACGAGCAGTACTTC
>NA|TRBV7-6|TRBJ2-1|12|many
CASSLRDNEQFF
TGTGCCAGCAGCTTAAGGGACAATGAGCAGTTCTTC
>NA|TRBV28|TRBJ2-5|12|few
CASSFYQETQYF
TGTGCCAGCAGTTTCTACCAAGAGACCCAGTACTTC
>NA|TRBV12-3/TRBV12-4|TRBJ1-5|14|many
CASSFDGSNQPQHF
TGTGCCAGCAGTTTCGATGGGAGCAATCAGCCCCAGCATTTT